This TCR beta chain was sequenced for a study of breast tumors, draining lymph nodes, adjacent tissues. This clonotype was counted at least ten times. TCRdb processed the multiplex PCR reads anew with MiXCR; each CDR3 protein has one entry. The table records 45,000 or so distinct CDR3 sequences, roughly 24% of them present only once. The specimen was breast tumor tissue. The clonotype was recovered from a female donor with breast cancer. Some clones in this sample may be carry-over from other donors' samples.

CDR3 DNA: TGTGCCTGGAGGTCAGGACAGGGGGCGCCGAGGGATCAGCCCCAGCATTTT. Protein: CAWRSGQGAPRDQPQHF. The chain employs TRBV30 and TRBJ1-5; 11 nucleotides align to TRBD1. CDR3 length: 17 amino acids. Trimming cost V 3 bases and J 5 bases; bases outside gene matches: 12. CDR1 GTSNPN and CDR2 SVGIG come from the germline V gene (reference sequence).